This note documents a single T cell receptor (beta chain) sequence. Its matching antigen is unknown. This sample is drawn from a study of T cell repertoires in cytomegalovirus infection. At the level of the study: Recently described HLA-C-restricted plus well-studied HLA-B-restricted CMV epitopes were used. Regarding the study as a whole: Dominant in the ex vivo response were TCR beta clonotypes restricted by HLA-C and specific for CMV.

V was clipped by 3 bases and J by 7 bases; unmatched bases: 7. Germline-derived CDR1 and CDR2 are SGHNT and YYREEE (reference sequence). This CDR3 comprises 14 residues. TCRdb ran MiXCR on the reads and lists one entry per CDR3 protein. This table holds 650,000 to 850,000 distinct CDR3 sequences, 25% to 35% found once. This clonotype originated in a human donor in good health (CMV status not recorded). Some clones in this sample may be carry-over from other donors' samples. The chain is built from TRBV5-4 and TRBJ2-4; 7 bases map to TRBD1. The sample was cultured CD8+ T cells from PBMCs, taken from culture after CMV antigen stimulation. CDR3 in DNA: TGTGCCAGCAGCTCCCAGGGGGAGATGAACATTCAGTACTTC. Its protein product is CASSSQGEMNIQYF.